Below are 14 T cell receptor beta chains sequenced from a single sample in a study of CD8+ T cells in alopecia areata. The sequencing template was cDNA reverse transcribed from extracted RNA. Generated by immunoSEQ multiplex PCR, the TCRdb table keeps only in-frame clones and is missing some. The data contain some 200,000 clones, about 63% of them singletons. Sequences were derived from CD4+ T cells sorted from blood, sampled at week 0. The receptor set was obtained from a human donor with alopecia areata.

This chain uses TRBV6-1 with TRBJ1-2; D is unresolved. V lost 8 bases and J lost 6, with 10 bases in between. This CDR3 comprises 11 residues. The germline gives CDR1 MNHNS, CDR2 SASEGT. Here the CDR3 DNA reads TGTGCCAGCGAGTGGCAGAATGGCTACACCTTC. Its translation is CASEWQNGYTF.

This clone was seen a few times. CDR3 amino acids: CASSLLPSGGGGYEQFF. The CDR3 DNA follows: TGTGCCAGCAGTTTACTGCCTAGCGGGGGAGGCGGCTATGAGCAGTTCTTC. This chain connects TRBV28 to TRBJ2-1, with 10 bases aligning to TRBD2. Germline CDR1 is MDHEN and CDR2 is SYDVKM. The V and J ends lost 2 bases and 8 bases, in that order; junction bases with no gene match: 12. The CDR3 has 17 residues.

The gene calls are TRBV29-1 and TRBJ1-3; D gene ambiguous. Trimming removed 4 bases from V and 4 bases from J, with 14 bases in between. Looked up from germline, CDR1 is SQVTM and CDR2 is ANQGSEA. The CDR3 runs to 14 residues. CDR3 sequence reads: CSVAKISGGNTIYF. CDR3 coding DNA: TGCAGCGTTGCGAAGATTTCGGGAGGAAACACCATATATTTT.

This sequence joins TRBV6-5 and TRBJ2-3; possible D gene TRBD2, 7 bases. V lost 4 bases and J lost 5, with 13 bases in between. The CDR3 has 14 residues. In germline, CDR1 is MNHEY, CDR2 SVGAGI. The CDR3 sequence is CASSSGGQEDTQYF. CDR3 bases: TGTGCCAGCAGTTCCGGGGGGCAAGAAGATACGCAGTATTTT.

The genes are TRBV2 and TRBJ2-7; weak D call: TRBD2 (5 bases). Germline V gene sequence: CDR1 SNHLY, CDR2 FYNNEI. The CDR3 spans 14 residues. With 7 bases removed from V and 1 base from J, the gap between germline ends came to 14 bases. CDR3 residues: CASKGRPGSYEQYF. CDR3 coding DNA: TGTGCCAGCAAGGGCAGGCCGGGATCCTACGAGCAGTACTTC.

The rearrangement uses TRBV30 and TRBJ1-5; D is unresolved. The CDR3 contains 14 residues. The germline V gene has CDR1 GTSNPN and CDR2 SVGIG (reference sequence). Trimming shortened V by 0 bases and J by 6 bases, and 12 bases separated the two germline ends. The CDR3 coding sequence is TGTGCCTGGAGTGTCGGTAGGGTTAGTCAGCCCCAGCATTTT. The encoded protein is CAWSVGRVSQPQHF.

This chain uses TRBV11-2 with TRBJ2-5; 12 bases are shared with TRBD2. The CDR3 has 15 residues. Per germline, CDR1 SGHAT and CDR2 FQNNGV. With V trimmed by 2 bases and J by 7 bases, 5 bases remained unmatched. CDR3 nucleotides: TGTGCCAGCAGCTTACTAGCGGGGGGGCGAGGGACCCAGTACTTC. Translated, it gives CASSLLAGGRGTQYF.

This clone was counted many times. The chain combines TRBV11-2 with TRBJ1-4, with D uncertain. The CDR3 extends over 15 amino acids. Trimming cost V 6 bases and J 2 bases, with 13 bases left between them. Germline V gene data show CDR1 as SGHAT and CDR2 as FQNNGV. The CDR3 here is CASSPGRATNEKLFF. CDR3 DNA: TGTGCCAGCAGTCCTGGCCGGGCGACTAATGAAAAACTGTTTTTT.

The chain employs TRBV7-2 and TRBJ1-2; D is undetermined. Germline CDR1 and CDR2: SGHTA and FQGNSA. The V end lost 5 bases, the J end lost 2 bases, and 12 bases lay between the germline ends. The CDR3 spans 14 residues. The CDR3, as DNA: TGTGCCAGCAGCCCCCGCCTAGGGAACTATGGCTACACCTTC. The encoded protein is CASSPRLGNYGYTF.

CDR3 region: CSVGGQGEVQNIQYF. CDR3 nucleotides: TGCAGCGTTGGGGGGCAGGGCGAGGTCCAAAACATTCAGTACTTC. The V gene is TRBV29-1, the J gene TRBJ2-4; D is possibly TRBD1 (6 bases). The CDR3 spans 15 residues. Germline V gives CDR1 SQVTM, CDR2 ANQGSEA. V dropped 4 bases and J dropped 5 bases, with 18 bases sitting between them. Full variable domain (missing parts from reference TRBV29-1 and TRBJ2-4): SAVISQKPSRDICQRGTSLTIQCQVDSQVTMMFWYRQQPGQSLTLIATANQGSEATYESGFVIDKFPISRPNLTFSTLTVSNMSPEDSSIYLCSVGGQGEVQNIQYFGAGTRLSVL.

This chain uses TRBV29-1 with TRBJ1-4, with no clear D. Trimming removed 3 bases at V and 10 bases at J, with 12 bases between. Germline CDR1 SQVTM, CDR2 ANQGSEA. The CDR3 has 12 residues. CDR3 region: CSVEGVSGKLFF. In DNA, the CDR3 is TGCAGCGTTGAGGGCGTTTCAGGAAAACTGTTTTTT.

The chain links TRBV29-1 to TRBJ1-1; D is possibly TRBD1 (5 bases). The CDR3 length is 13 residues. Trimming stripped 4 bases from V and 1 base from J, with 10 bases between. Per the germline V gene, CDR1 is SQVTM and CDR2 is ANQGSEA. The CDR3 here is CSVGRQGNTEAFF. CDR3 nucleotides: TGCAGCGTTGGTCGGCAGGGGAACACTGAAGCTTTCTTT.

This chain uses TRBV14 with TRBJ1-1, with unresolved D. V lost 0 bases and J 1 base, leaving 6 bases between the germline ends. The CDR3 contains 14 residues. Germline V gene lookup returns CDR1 SGHDN and CDR2 FVKESK. This CDR3 reads CASSQDGRNTEAFF. The CDR3 DNA is TGTGCCAGCAGCCAAGATGGGAGGAACACTGAAGCTTTCTTT.

The chain uses TRBV28 and TRBJ2-3; 7 bases line up with TRBD1. The ends lost 6 bases at V and 2 bases at J; junction bases unmatched: 8. Germline V gives CDR1 MDHEN, CDR2 SYDVKM. The CDR3 is 15 residues long. CDR3 sequence: CASSPPDRVTDTQYF. CDR3 nucleotides: TGTGCCAGCAGCCCTCCTGACAGGGTCACAGATACGCAGTATTTT.